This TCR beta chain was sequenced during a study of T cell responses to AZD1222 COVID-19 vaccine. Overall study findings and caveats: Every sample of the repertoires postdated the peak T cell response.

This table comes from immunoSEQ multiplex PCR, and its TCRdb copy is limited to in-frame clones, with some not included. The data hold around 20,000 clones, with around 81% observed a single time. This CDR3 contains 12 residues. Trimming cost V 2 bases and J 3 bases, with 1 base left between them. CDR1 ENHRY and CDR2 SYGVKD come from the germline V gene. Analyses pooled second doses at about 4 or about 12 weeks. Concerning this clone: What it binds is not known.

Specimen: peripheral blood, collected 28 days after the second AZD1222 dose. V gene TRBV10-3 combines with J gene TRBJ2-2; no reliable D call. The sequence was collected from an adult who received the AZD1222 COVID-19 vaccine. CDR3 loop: CAISEHTGELFF. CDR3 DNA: TGTGCCATCAGTGAGCACACCGGGGAGCTGTTTTTT.